These T cell receptor beta chains were read from a single sample in a study of low-dose radiotherapy and immunotherapy resistance in tumors. TCRdb reanalysed the reads using MiXCR and keeps one entry per CDR3 protein. In the table there are roughly 50,000 distinct CDR3 sequences, approximately 31% of which are singletons. Source: PBMCs, taken after low-dose radiotherapy plus immunotherapy. These receptors were obtained from a male donor with rectosigmoid adenocarcinoma. Both conserved end residues are part of each CDR3. A D gene is named only where the DNA matches it firmly. The size of a clone is reported for some rows only, either as once, few or many, or as a class for expanded clones.

v_call: TRBV28; d_call: NA; j_call: TRBJ2-7; clone_size: NA; cdr3_aa: CASSLGTGYEQYF; cdr3_nt: TGTGCCAGCAGTTTAGGCACTGGCTACGAGCAGTACTTC
v_call: TRBV6-2/TRBV6-3; d_call: TRBD1; j_call: TRBJ2-7; clone_size: many; cdr3_aa: CASSGGQAEYF; cdr3_nt: TGTGCCAGCAGTGGAGGACAGGCGGAGTACTTC
v_call: TRBV9; d_call: TRBD2; j_call: TRBJ2-3; clone_size: many; cdr3_aa: CASSVRGASGSGTSTDTQYF; cdr3_nt: TGTGCCAGCAGCGTAAGGGGGGCTAGCGGGAGTGGTACCAGCACAGATACGCAGTATTTT
v_call: TRBV9; d_call: NA; j_call: TRBJ2-2; clone_size: NA; cdr3_aa: CASSVAAGTGELFF; cdr3_nt: TGTGCCAGCAGCGTAGCGGCGGGAACCGGGGAGCTGTTTTTT
v_call: TRBV28; d_call: NA; j_call: TRBJ2-1; clone_size: NA; cdr3_aa: CASSPEVTDEQFF; cdr3_nt: TGTGCCAGCAGCCCGGAGGTGACGGATGAGCAGTTCTTC
v_call: TRBV5-6; d_call: NA; j_call: TRBJ1-5; clone_size: NA; cdr3_aa: CASSSQGGNQPQHF; cdr3_nt: TGTGCCAGCAGCTCCCAGGGCGGCAATCAGCCCCAGCATTTT
v_call: TRBV3-1; d_call: NA; j_call: TRBJ1-1; clone_size: many; cdr3_aa: CASSQSGGTNTEAFF; cdr3_nt: TGTGCCAGCAGCCAATCGGGTGGGACGAACACTGAAGCTTTCTTT
v_call: TRBV4-3; d_call: TRBD2; j_call: TRBJ2-3; clone_size: NA; cdr3_aa: CASSQVARLAENTDTQYF; cdr3_nt: TGCGCCAGCAGCCAAGTAGCCCGACTAGCGGAAAACACAGATACGCAGTATTTT
v_call: TRBV28; d_call: NA; j_call: TRBJ2-1; clone_size: NA; cdr3_aa: CASSLPPYRAGPSEQLF; cdr3_nt: TGTGCCAGCAGTTTACCCCCTTACAGAGCCGGTCCGTCTGAGCAGCTCTTC
v_call: TRBV12-3/TRBV12-4; d_call: NA; j_call: TRBJ2-1; clone_size: many; cdr3_aa: CASIRLGVDNEQFF; cdr3_nt: TGTGCCAGCATACGACTAGGGGTTGACAATGAGCAGTTCTTC
v_call: TRBV2; d_call: NA; j_call: TRBJ2-7; clone_size: many; cdr3_aa: CASKVPARAYEQYF; cdr3_nt: TGTGCCAGCAAAGTTCCCGCGAGAGCCTACGAGCAGTACTTC
v_call: TRBV29-1; d_call: NA; j_call: TRBJ1-1; clone_size: many; cdr3_aa: CSVDGWQGLKTEAFF; cdr3_nt: TGCAGCGTTGATGGGTGGCAGGGACTGAAAACTGAAGCTTTCTTT
v_call: TRBV4-2; d_call: TRBD1; j_call: TRBJ2-7; clone_size: NA; cdr3_aa: CASSQGQGTYEQYF; cdr3_nt: TGTGCCAGCAGCCAAGGACAGGGAACCTACGAGCAGTACTTC
v_call: TRBV11-1; d_call: TRBD1; j_call: TRBJ2-5; clone_size: NA; cdr3_aa: CASSLKGQGQNLYQETQYF; cdr3_nt: TGTGCCAGCAGCCTCAAGGGCCAGGGACAGAACCTGTACCAAGAGACCCAGTACTTC
v_call: TRBV29-1; d_call: NA; j_call: TRBJ1-6; clone_size: many; cdr3_aa: CSGNPGATRPPLHF; cdr3_nt: TGCAGCGGGAACCCGGGAGCCACTCGGCCACCCCTCCACTTT
v_call: TRBV6-8; d_call: TRBD1; j_call: TRBJ1-2; clone_size: many; cdr3_aa: CASSYVQGAGNYGYTF; cdr3_nt: TGTGCCAGCAGTTATGTACAGGGGGCGGGTAACTATGGCTACACCTTC
v_call: TRBV7-6; d_call: NA; j_call: TRBJ2-1; clone_size: NA; cdr3_aa: CASSVLSVDEQFF; cdr3_nt: TGTGCTAGCAGCGTCCTAAGCGTGGATGAGCAGTTCTTC
v_call: TRBV29-1; d_call: TRBD1; j_call: TRBJ2-1; clone_size: many; cdr3_aa: CSVGFFLGTGSNEQFF; cdr3_nt: TGCAGCGTTGGATTCTTTTTAGGGACAGGGAGCAATGAGCAGTTCTTC
v_call: TRBV6-8; d_call: NA; j_call: TRBJ1-5; clone_size: NA; cdr3_aa: CASSYSMGGVGNQPQHF; cdr3_nt: TGTGCCAGCAGTTACTCGATGGGGGGGGTGGGGAATCAGCCCCAGCATTTT
v_call: TRBV7-2; d_call: NA; j_call: TRBJ2-2; clone_size: many; cdr3_aa: CASSFRPPNTGELFF; cdr3_nt: TGTGCCAGCAGCTTCAGGCCCCCCAACACCGGGGAGCTGTTTTTT
v_call: TRBV12-3/TRBV12-4; d_call: TRBD1; j_call: TRBJ2-3; clone_size: NA; cdr3_aa: CASSLSGQGVRTDTQYF; cdr3_nt: TGTGCCAGCAGTTTAAGTGGACAGGGGGTTCGGACAGATACGCAGTATTTT
v_call: TRBV28; d_call: NA; j_call: TRBJ2-7; clone_size: few; cdr3_aa: CASSHSGGVHEQYF; cdr3_nt: TGTGCCAGCAGCCACTCGGGGGGCGTTCACGAGCAGTACTTC
v_call: TRBV12-3/TRBV12-4; d_call: NA; j_call: TRBJ1-5; clone_size: many; cdr3_aa: CASSSAPGTAVSPQHF; cdr3_nt: TGTGCCAGCAGTTCAGCCCCCGGGACTGCTGTTTCGCCCCAGCATTTT
v_call: TRBV15; d_call: NA; j_call: TRBJ2-7; clone_size: NA; cdr3_aa: CATSRDRGTYYEQYF; cdr3_nt: TGTGCCACCAGCAGAGATAGGGGCACCTACTACGAGCAGTACTTC